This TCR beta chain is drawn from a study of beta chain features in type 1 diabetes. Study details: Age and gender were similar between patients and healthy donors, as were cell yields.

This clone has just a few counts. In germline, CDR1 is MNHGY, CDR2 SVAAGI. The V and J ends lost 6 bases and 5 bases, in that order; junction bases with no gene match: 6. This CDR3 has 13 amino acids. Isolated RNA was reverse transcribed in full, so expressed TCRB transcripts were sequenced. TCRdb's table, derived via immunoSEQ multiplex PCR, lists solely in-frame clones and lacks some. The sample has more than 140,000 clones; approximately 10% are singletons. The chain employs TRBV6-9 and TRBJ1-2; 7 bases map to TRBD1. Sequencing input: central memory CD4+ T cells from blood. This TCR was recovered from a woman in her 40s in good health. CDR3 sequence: CASRQGTVYGYTF. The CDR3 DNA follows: TGTGCCAGCAGACAGGGGACAGTTTATGGCTACACCTTC.